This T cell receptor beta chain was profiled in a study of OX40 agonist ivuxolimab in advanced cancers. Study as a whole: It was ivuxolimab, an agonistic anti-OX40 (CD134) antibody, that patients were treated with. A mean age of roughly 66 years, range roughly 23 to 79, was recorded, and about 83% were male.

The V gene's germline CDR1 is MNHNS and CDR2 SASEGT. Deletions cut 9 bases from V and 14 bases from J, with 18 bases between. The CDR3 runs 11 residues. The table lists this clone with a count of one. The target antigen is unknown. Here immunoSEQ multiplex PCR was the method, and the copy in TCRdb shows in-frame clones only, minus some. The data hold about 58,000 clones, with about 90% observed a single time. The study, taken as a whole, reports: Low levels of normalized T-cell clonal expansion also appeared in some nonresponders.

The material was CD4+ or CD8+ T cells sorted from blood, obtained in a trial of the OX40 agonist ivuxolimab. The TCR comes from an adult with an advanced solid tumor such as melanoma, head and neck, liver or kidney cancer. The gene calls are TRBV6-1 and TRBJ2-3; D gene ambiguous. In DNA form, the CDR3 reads TGTGCCAGTACTTTACGGGCCCGTCCGTATTTT. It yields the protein CASTLRARPYF.